Following are 19 T cell receptor beta chains from one sample sequenced in a study of cytomegalovirus exposure and HLA in healthy donors (dated by TCRdb to the late 2010s). Preparation of the library involved the immunoSEQ multiplex PCR assay. Held by TCRdb, this immuneACCESS table contains in-frame sequences only and omits some clones. Under half of the omission traces to an unresolved V gene where checked; the cause of the rest is unknown. The sample table shows about 76,000 clones, and around 94% are seen once. Of the sample, 1.5% to 1.8% falls within the top ten clones. Material for sequencing was PBMCs. Every receptor here comes from a man between 18 and 35 years old in good health and CMV-seropositive.

V and J are TRBV7-2 and TRBJ1-1; D not certain. The CDR3 length is 14 residues. V was shortened by 2 bases and J by 0 bases, with 7 bases between the two germline ends. The germline V gene encodes CDR1 SGHTA and CDR2 FQGNSA. For the CDR3, the DNA is TGTGCCAGCAGCTTAAGGAGCATGAACACTGAAGCTTTCTTT. Protein product: CASSLRSMNTEAFF.

As for this clone: The junction shows a germline mismatch at one end, possibly a read error. The chain employs TRBV11-2 and TRBJ1-2; the match to TRBD1 covers 10 bases. Germline-derived CDR1 and CDR2 are SGHAT and FQNNGV. The CDR3 spans 12 residues. The CDR3 nucleotides read TGTGCCAGCAGCCCCATGACAGGGGGCGGATCCTTC. It specifies CASSPMTGGGSF.

The chain joins TRBV2 to TRBJ2-1; D not resolved. This CDR3 contains 12 residues. Trimming removed 8 bases from V and 5 bases from J, with 10 bases in between. CDR1 and CDR2 (germline): SNHLY, FYNNEI. The CDR3 spells CASLRQDNEQFF. In nucleotides, the CDR3 is TGTGCCAGCTTGCGCCAGGACAATGAGCAGTTCTTC.

The CDR3 DNA reads TGTGCCAGCATATTACAGGGTAGCAATCAGCCCCAGCATTTT. This encodes CASILQGSNQPQHF. The gene calls are TRBV6-1 and TRBJ1-5; a possible D gene is TRBD1 (6 bases). V lost 7 bases to trimming and J lost 0 bases, with 10 bases between them. Germline loops: CDR1 MNHNS, CDR2 SASEGT. The CDR3 has 14 amino acids.

A single count supports this clone. The chain combines TRBV4-1 with TRBJ2-1; 7 bases match TRBD1. Germline CDR1 MGHRA, CDR2 YSYEKL. Unmatched junction bases numbered 5, after V lost 2 bases and J lost 4 bases. The CDR3 contains 15 residues. The CDR3 sequence: CASSQLGQEYNEQFF. In nucleotides, the CDR3 is TGCGCCAGCAGCCAACTCGGACAGGAGTACAATGAGCAGTTCTTC.

The chain carries TRBV27 and TRBJ1-5, with D possibly being TRBD1 (5 bases). The CDR3 has 14 amino acids. Germline assignment: CDR1 MNHEY and CDR2 SMNVEV (reference sequence). V was shortened by 4 bases and J by 7 bases, with 14 bases between the two germline ends. The CDR3 DNA follows: TGTGCCAGCAGTTCCGAGGGGCGGGGCCAGCCCCAGCATTTT. It is translated as CASSSEGRGQPQHF.

V is TRBV28 and J is TRBJ2-3, with D maybe TRBD1 (5 bases). Germline-derived CDR1 and CDR2 are MDHEN and SYDVKM. The CDR3 runs to 15 residues. With 6 bases removed from V and 6 bases from J, the gap between germline ends came to 19 bases. CDR3 nucleotides: TGTGCCAGCAGCCCTGGGGCGTCACCCTACGATACGCAGTATTTT. Residues: CASSPGASPYDTQYF.

The chain uses TRBV6-5 and TRBJ2-2; 10 bases align to TRBD2. The germline gives CDR1 MNHEY, CDR2 SVGAGI. Unmatched junction bases numbered 6, after V lost 2 bases and J lost 6 bases. CDR3 size: 16 residues. In DNA form, the CDR3 reads TGTGCCAGCAGTTACGAAACCGGGACTAGCGCCGGGGAGCTGTTTTTT. It encodes CASSYETGTSAGELFF.

This clone appeared a single time. The chain employs TRBV4-1 and TRBJ2-3; D is possibly TRBD2 (6 bases). Trimming took off 4 bases at V and 0 bases at J, with 11 bases between the two ends. In germline, CDR1 is MGHRA, CDR2 YSYEKL. The CDR3 is 15 residues long. In DNA, the CDR3 is TGCGCCAGCAGCCCCCTGGGACTTAGCACAGATACGCAGTATTTT. This gives the protein CASSPLGLSTDTQYF.

The rearrangement uses TRBV5-1 and TRBJ2-3; 11 bases align to TRBD2. The V gene end was trimmed by 0 bases and the J gene end by 5 bases; junction bases not matched to a gene: 5. Germline lookup yields CDR1 SGHRS and CDR2 YFSETQ. The CDR3 runs 16 residues. CDR3 bases: TGCGCCAGCAGCTTGGGAACTAGCGGGAGCGGAGATACGCAGTATTTT. Residues: CASSLGTSGSGDTQYF. Drawing the rest from reference TRBV5-1 and TRBJ2-3, the complete variable domain is KAGVTQTPRYLIKTRGQQVTLSCSPISGHRSVSWYQQTPGQGLQFLFEYFSETQRNKGNFPGRFSGRQFSNSRSEMNVSTLELGDSALYLCASSLGTSGSGDTQYFGPGTRLTVL.

The chain uses TRBV6-1 and TRBJ1-4; 7 nucleotides match TRBD1. V shed 3 bases, J shed 0 bases, and the junction held 4 bases outside the gene matches. Germline V gene data show CDR1 as MNHNS and CDR2 as SASEGT. This CDR3 has 16 amino acids. In nucleotides, the CDR3 is TGTGCCAGCAGTGAGGGGCAGGGGGCAACTAATGAAAAACTGTTTTTT. Residues: CASSEGQGATNEKLFF.

This chain joins TRBV2 and TRBJ2-4; no reliable D call. The V end was cut by 3 bases, the J end by 0 bases, with 9 bases between. From germline, CDR1 is SNHLY and CDR2 FYNNEI. The CDR3 length is 15 residues. The CDR3 protein is CASSELALAKNIQYF. Here the CDR3 DNA reads TGTGCCAGCAGTGAGTTGGCATTAGCCAAAAACATTCAGTACTTC.

This clone was seen a single time. V and J are TRBV19 and TRBJ1-1; 8 bases line up with TRBD1. This CDR3 has 14 amino acids. Per germline, CDR1 LNHDA and CDR2 SQIVND (reference sequence). V gave up 3 bases and J gave up 4 bases; unmatched junction bases: 4. This CDR3 reads CASSIRGPTTEAFF. Here the CDR3 DNA reads TGTGCCAGTAGTATCAGGGGGCCGACCACTGAAGCTTTCTTT.

The chain uses TRBV30 and TRBJ1-3, with unresolved D. Germline CDR1 is GTSNPN and CDR2 is SVGIG (reference sequence). The CDR3 extends over 13 amino acids. Trimming removed 8 bases at V and 0 bases at J, with 11 bases between. The DNA for the CDR3 is TGTGCCCTCATATTGAGCTCTGGAAACACCATATATTTT. It translates to CALILSSGNTIYF. Full variable domain (rest looked up from reference TRBV30 and TRBJ1-3): SQTIHQWPATLVQPVGSPLSLECTVEGTSNPNLYWYRQAAGRGLQLLFYSVGIGQISSEVPQNLSASRPQDRQFILSSKKLLLSDSGFYLCALILSSGNTIYFGEGSWLTVV.

This clone appeared once. The chain couples TRBV6-6 to TRBJ1-1, with 7 bases identical to TRBD1. Germline assignment: CDR1 MNHNY and CDR2 SVGAGI (reference sequence). The CDR3 runs to 14 residues. J lost 2 bases, V lost 6 bases, and 6 bases had no gene match. CDR3 loop: CASRNRDRNTEAFF. The CDR3 bases are TGTGCCAGCAGGAACCGGGACAGAAACACTGAAGCTTTCTTT.

The V call is TRBV28, the J call TRBJ1-2; no clear D gene. V lost 11 bases to trimming and J lost 1 base, with 14 bases between them. CDR3 length equals 13 residues. Germline V gives CDR1 MDHEN, CDR2 SYDVKM. The CDR3 here is CAATTGFNYGYTF. The CDR3 DNA is TGTGCCGCGACCACGGGATTTAACTATGGCTACACCTTC.

The J gene is TRBJ1-4, the V gene TRBV5-1; 9 nucleotides match TRBD1. Germline V CDR1 and CDR2: SGHRS, YFSETQ. This CDR3 spans 14 amino acids. V gave up 4 bases and J gave up 5 bases; unmatched junction bases: 3. CDR3 amino acids: CASSRDRENEKLFF. The CDR3 bases are TGCGCCAGCAGCCGGGACAGGGAAAATGAAAAACTGTTTTTT.

V gene TRBV7-8 combines with J gene TRBJ2-1, with 8 bases lining up with TRBD2. CDR1 and CDR2 (germline): SGHVS, FQNEAQ. Losses at the gene ends were 4 bases for V and 0 bases for J; bases not matched to a gene: 2. This CDR3 is 15 amino acids long. The CDR3 coding sequence is TGTGCCAGCAGCTCCACTAGCGGCTCCTACAATGAGCAGTTCTTC. Translating gives CASSSTSGSYNEQFF.

The genes are TRBV2 and TRBJ1-1, with unresolved D. The germline V gene has CDR1 SNHLY and CDR2 FYNNEI. The V and J ends lost 11 bases and 1 base respectively, with 11 bases between them. The CDR3 spans 12 residues. CDR3 bases: TGTGCCGGCGGGCGGGAGAACACTGAAGCTTTCTTT. It yields the protein CAGGRENTEAFF.